This TCR beta chain is from a study of T cells in Graves' hyperthyroidism and ophthalmopathy. The CDR3 contains 19 residues. After removal of 4 bases from V and 2 bases from J, the junction contained 15 bases not matched to a gene. The germline V gene encodes CDR1 MNHEY and CDR2 SMNVEV (reference sequence). RNA transcripts were the template for amplifying TCR beta CDR3 regions. In the first-round RT-PCR of the TCR CDR3, the HTBI primer set was used. TCRdb re-derived calls from the multiplex PCR reads in MiXCR, one entry per CDR3 protein. The sample yields about 560,000 distinct CDR3 sequences, about 14% seen once.

The receptor was isolated from a middle-aged woman with Graves' hyperthyroidism. Sequencing was done on a sample of blood. The rearrangement uses TRBV27 and TRBJ2-1; TRBD2 matches 9 bases. The CDR3 region is CASSSPGLANPAPYNEQFF. The CDR3 nucleotides read TGTGCCAGCAGTTCCCCGGGACTAGCAAACCCGGCACCCTACAATGAGCAGTTCTTC.